These T cell receptor beta chains were read from a single sample in a study of beta chain features in type 1 diabetes. Measured with immunoSEQ multiplex PCR; TCRdb has only the in-frame clones, and not every one. The sample shows fewer than 450,000 clones, roughly 13% of them seen only once. The specimen sequenced was naive CD4+ T cells from blood. These receptor sequences come from a woman between 18 and 30 years old with type 1 diabetes. Each CDR3 is given with its conserved first and last residue. Each record gives: V gene, J gene, D gene, clone size, CDR3 DNA, CDR3 protein. A D gene is named only where the DNA matches it firmly. Some rows have no size entry. The others give once, few or many, or a class for an expanded clone.

V: TRBV2
J: TRBJ1-5
D: NA
size: few
DNA: TGTGCCAGCAGTGAGTTGTCGGGAATCAATCAGCCCCAGCATTTT
CDR3: CASSELSGINQPQHF

V: TRBV28
J: TRBJ2-3
D: TRBD1
size: few
DNA: TGTGCCAGCAGCGAACAGGGGGCCACAGATACGCAGTATTTT
CDR3: CASSEQGATDTQYF

V: TRBV7-9
J: TRBJ1-1
D: NA
size: NA
DNA: TGTGCCAGCAGCTTAGATACAGGCGTTCTGACTGAAGCTTTCTTT
CDR3: CASSLDTGVLTEAFF

V: TRBV5-1
J: TRBJ2-5
D: NA
size: NA
DNA: TGCGCCAGCATCTATGAGACCCAGTACTTC
CDR3: CASIYETQYF

V: TRBV5-6
J: TRBJ2-1
D: TRBD2
size: NA
DNA: TGTGCCAGCAGTTTTACTAGCGGCTCCTACAATGAGCAGTTCTTC
CDR3: CASSFTSGSYNEQFF

V: TRBV20-1
J: TRBJ2-1
D: NA
size: many
DNA: TGCAGTGCTAGTAGGGGCGATGAGCAGTTCTTC
CDR3: CSASRGDEQFF

V: TRBV15
J: TRBJ2-3
D: TRBD2
size: few
DNA: TGTGCCACCAGCAGAGTGTCCGGACTAGAGCGGTATTTT
CDR3: CATSRVSGLERYF

V: TRBV19
J: TRBJ1-2
D: NA
size: NA
DNA: TGTGCCTCAGCGTGGGACGGGAGTAACTATGGCTACACCTTC
CDR3: CASAWDGSNYGYTF

V: TRBV2
J: TRBJ1-5
D: NA
size: NA
DNA: TGTGCCAGCAGTGGGCAGAGCAATCAGCCCCAGCATTTT
CDR3: CASSGQSNQPQHF

V: TRBV18
J: TRBJ2-2
D: NA
size: few
DNA: TGTGCCAGCTCACCTTTAGTGCGAGCGAACACCGGGGAGCTGTTTTTT
CDR3: CASSPLVRANTGELFF

V: TRBV19
J: TRBJ2-1
D: TRBD2
size: few
DNA: TGTGCCAGTAGACCCGGGACTAGCGGGAGGTTGGAGCAGTTCTTC
CDR3: CASRPGTSGRLEQFF

V: TRBV6-5
J: TRBJ2-3
D: TRBD1
size: few
DNA: TGTGCCAGCAGCCCCCGGGACAGGGCACCGGATACGCAGTATTTT
CDR3: CASSPRDRAPDTQYF

V: TRBV5-1
J: TRBJ2-3
D: NA
size: NA
DNA: TGCGCCAGCAAGTCGTCAGGGTCGGAATCGGATACGCAGTATTTT
CDR3: CASKSSGSESDTQYF

V: TRBV7-2
J: TRBJ2-3
D: NA
size: few
DNA: TGTGCCAGCAGCTGGGGCTTATTGACAGATACGCAGTATTTT
CDR3: CASSWGLLTDTQYF

V: TRBV5-4
J: TRBJ2-1
D: TRBD2
size: NA
DNA: TGTGCCAGCAGCAAATTCAGCGGGAGCACCTACAATGAGCAGTTCTTC
CDR3: CASSKFSGSTYNEQFF

V: TRBV4-1
J: TRBJ2-1
D: NA
size: few
DNA: TGCGCCAGCAGCGCACAAGAGACCCGGGGTTCTGGCAATGAGCAGTTCTTC
CDR3: CASSAQETRGSGNEQFF

V: TRBV6-6
J: TRBJ1-3
D: TRBD1
size: few
DNA: TGTGCCAGCAGTTACCCGACAGGGTTCGGAAACACCATATATTTT
CDR3: CASSYPTGFGNTIYF

V: TRBV15
J: TRBJ1-2
D: NA
size: NA
DNA: TGTGCCACCACACTCGCAGGGCCAGGGGGCTACACCTTC
CDR3: CATTLAGPGGYTF

V: TRBV5-4
J: TRBJ2-1
D: TRBD2
size: NA
DNA: TGTGCCACCGCCCAGACTAGCGGGAGTCCCAATGAGCAGTTCTTC
CDR3: CATAQTSGSPNEQFF

V: TRBV4-2
J: TRBJ2-4
D: NA
size: NA
DNA: TGTGCCAGCAGCCAAGATATGAGGTCCCGACTAGCCAAAAACATTCAGTACTTC
CDR3: CASSQDMRSRLAKNIQYF

V: TRBV29-1
J: TRBJ1-1
D: NA
size: NA
DNA: TGCAGCGTTGTGGCACAGGGACGTAACACTGAAGCTTTCTTT
CDR3: CSVVAQGRNTEAFF

V: TRBV7-2
J: TRBJ2-3
D: TRBD1
size: once
DNA: TGTGCCAGCAGCCGAGGGGGCAGGGGCACAGATACGCAGTATTTT
CDR3: CASSRGGRGTDTQYF

V: TRBV11-2
J: TRBJ2-5
D: TRBD1
size: few
DNA: TGTGCCAGCAGCCGACCCGGGACAGGGGGAGAGACCCAGTACTTC
CDR3: CASSRPGTGGETQYF

V: TRBV7-9
J: TRBJ2-5
D: NA
size: many
DNA: TGTGCCAGCAGTCCTACCTGGGAGACCCAGTACTTC
CDR3: CASSPTWETQYF

V: TRBV2
J: TRBJ2-1
D: TRBD2
size: NA
DNA: TGTGCCAGCATGGCGGGAGGCGCAGGGAGCTACAATGAGCAGTTCTTC
CDR3: CASMAGGAGSYNEQFF

V: TRBV5-1
J: TRBJ2-3
D: TRBD2
size: few
DNA: TGCGCCAGCAGCTTGTCCCTAGCGGGTACGCAGTATTTT
CDR3: CASSLSLAGTQYF

V: TRBV7-2
J: TRBJ2-4
D: TRBD2
size: NA
DNA: TGTGCCAGCAGCCCCTCTAGCGGGAGAAGAAACATTCAGTACTTC
CDR3: CASSPSSGRRNIQYF

V: TRBV5-1
J: TRBJ1-2
D: NA
size: NA
DNA: TGCGCCAGCAGCTTAACCACGGGGGTGGAGGATGGCTACACCTTC
CDR3: CASSLTTGVEDGYTF

V: TRBV27
J: TRBJ2-1
D: NA
size: few
DNA: TGTGCCAGCAGTAAAACTCCGGGGGACTGGGGGTTCTTC
CDR3: CASSKTPGDWGFF

V: TRBV5-1
J: TRBJ2-3
D: NA
size: few
DNA: TGCGCCAGCAGCTTGGAAGGAAGTAGCCCCGATACGCAGTATTTT
CDR3: CASSLEGSSPDTQYF

V: TRBV27
J: TRBJ2-5
D: NA
size: NA
DNA: TGTGCCAGCAGTTTATCGAGGGAAGTCGCTTGGACCCAGTACTTC
CDR3: CASSLSREVAWTQYF

V: TRBV25-1
J: TRBJ1-2
D: TRBD1
size: few
DNA: TGTGCCAGCAGTGACTCCCCCGGTAGGGGACAGGGTTCTGGCTACACCTTC
CDR3: CASSDSPGRGQGSGYTF

V: TRBV4-1
J: TRBJ2-5
D: NA
size: NA
DNA: TGCGCCAGCAGCCAAGGGGTAGCGGAGACCCAGTACTTC
CDR3: CASSQGVAETQYF

V: TRBV5-1
J: TRBJ2-7
D: NA
size: NA
DNA: TGCGCCAGCAGCTTGTACGTCATATCCAGCTACGAGCAGTACTTC
CDR3: CASSLYVISSYEQYF

V: TRBV2
J: TRBJ1-5
D: TRBD1
size: NA
DNA: TGTGCCAGCAGAGACAGGGGGGGACAGCCCCAGCATTTT
CDR3: CASRDRGGQPQHF

V: TRBV9
J: TRBJ1-5
D: NA
size: NA
DNA: TGTGCCAGCAGCGCGACAGGAAATTATCAGCCCCAGCATTTT
CDR3: CASSATGNYQPQHF

V: TRBV19
J: TRBJ2-1
D: TRBD2
size: NA
DNA: TGTGCCAGTAGGCCACTAGCGGGAGGATCCTACAATGAGCAGTTCTTC
CDR3: CASRPLAGGSYNEQFF

V: TRBV2
J: TRBJ2-1
D: TRBD2
size: NA
DNA: TGTGCCAACGGTCCCGGACTAGCGGGAGGAAATGAGCAGTTCTTC
CDR3: CANGPGLAGGNEQFF

V: TRBV28
J: TRBJ1-1
D: TRBD1
size: NA
DNA: TGTGCCAGCAGTTTGACCAGGGACAGTGGCACTGAAGCTTTCTTT
CDR3: CASSLTRDSGTEAFF

V: TRBV2
J: TRBJ2-6
D: NA
size: NA
DNA: TGTGCCAGCAGTGCGGTGGGGAGCTCTGGGGCCAACGTCCTGACTTTC
CDR3: CASSAVGSSGANVLTF

V: TRBV28
J: TRBJ2-5
D: NA
size: few
DNA: TGTGCCAGCAGTTTTGACACCCAAGAGACCCAGTACTTC
CDR3: CASSFDTQETQYF

V: TRBV2
J: TRBJ2-1
D: TRBD2
size: few
DNA: TGTGCCAGCAGTGAACGCCTAGCGGATCAGTTCTTC
CDR3: CASSERLADQFF

V: TRBV18
J: TRBJ1-1
D: NA
size: NA
DNA: TGTGCCAGCTCACCACTCAGGGGTTTGGGGAACACTGAAGCTTTCTTT
CDR3: CASSPLRGLGNTEAFF

V: TRBV11-2
J: TRBJ2-1
D: NA
size: NA
DNA: TGTGCCAGCAGTCGTGCACTAGGCAACTACAATGAGCAGTTCTTC
CDR3: CASSRALGNYNEQFF

V: TRBV6-1
J: TRBJ1-3
D: TRBD1
size: NA
DNA: TGTGCCAGCAGAACAGGGGAGTATGGAAACACCATATATTTT
CDR3: CASRTGEYGNTIYF

V: TRBV5-1
J: TRBJ2-7
D: NA
size: NA
DNA: TGCGCCAGCAGCTTGGCAGGGTCCGAGCAGTACTTC
CDR3: CASSLAGSEQYF

V: TRBV19
J: TRBJ1-1
D: TRBD1
size: few
DNA: TGTGCCAGTAGTATGTCATCGACAGGGCCCACTGAAGCTTTCTTT
CDR3: CASSMSSTGPTEAFF

V: TRBV15
J: TRBJ2-3
D: TRBD2
size: few
DNA: TGTGCCACCAGCAGAGTCACAGCGGGAGGTCCTGATACGCAGTATTTT
CDR3: CATSRVTAGGPDTQYF

V: TRBV18
J: TRBJ1-5
D: TRBD1
size: few
DNA: TGTGCCAGCTCACCAACACAGGGGACCCATCAGCCCCAGCATTTT
CDR3: CASSPTQGTHQPQHF

V: TRBV9
J: TRBJ2-1
D: TRBD2
size: few
DNA: TGTGCCAGCAGCGTAGGCACTAGCGGGAGTTCTGAGCAGTTCTTC
CDR3: CASSVGTSGSSEQFF

V: TRBV4-1
J: TRBJ2-1
D: NA
size: few
DNA: TGCGCCAGCAGCCAAGAGGAGGATAGCGGCTACTACAATGAGCAGTTCTTC
CDR3: CASSQEEDSGYYNEQFF

V: TRBV7-3
J: TRBJ2-3
D: NA
size: few
DNA: TGTGCCAGCAGCTTGACGGGGTCAGATACGCAGTATTTT
CDR3: CASSLTGSDTQYF

V: TRBV27
J: TRBJ2-1
D: TRBD2
size: few
DNA: TGTGCCAGCAGGCGGACTAGCGGGAGCCCGGGGTACAATGAGCAGTTCTTC
CDR3: CASRRTSGSPGYNEQFF

V: TRBV30
J: TRBJ2-5
D: TRBD1
size: NA
DNA: TGTGCCTGGAGGACACAGGGGGCTGGAGAGACCCAGTACTTC
CDR3: CAWRTQGAGETQYF

V: TRBV9
J: TRBJ1-2
D: NA
size: NA
DNA: TGTGCCAGCAGCCCAGGGACTGATGGCTACACCTTC
CDR3: CASSPGTDGYTF

V: TRBV18
J: TRBJ1-4
D: NA
size: few
DNA: TGTGCCAGCTCACCAGGACAGCATAATGAAAAACTGTTTTTT
CDR3: CASSPGQHNEKLFF

V: TRBV7-2
J: TRBJ2-7
D: TRBD2
size: NA
DNA: TGTGCCAGCAGCTTAACAGCGGGAGGGGTGTACGAGCAGTACTTC
CDR3: CASSLTAGGVYEQYF